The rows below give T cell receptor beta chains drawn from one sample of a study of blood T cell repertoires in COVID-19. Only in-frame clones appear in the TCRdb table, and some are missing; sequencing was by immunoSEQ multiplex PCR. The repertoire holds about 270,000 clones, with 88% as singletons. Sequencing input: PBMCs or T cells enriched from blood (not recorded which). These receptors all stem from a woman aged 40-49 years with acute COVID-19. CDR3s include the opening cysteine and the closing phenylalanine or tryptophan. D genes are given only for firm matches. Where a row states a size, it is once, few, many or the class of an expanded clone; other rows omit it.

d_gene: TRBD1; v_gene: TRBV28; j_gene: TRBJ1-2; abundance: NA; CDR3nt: TGTGCCAGCAGACACGGAACAGGGGGCCATTATGGCTACACCTTC; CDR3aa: CASRHGTGGHYGYTF
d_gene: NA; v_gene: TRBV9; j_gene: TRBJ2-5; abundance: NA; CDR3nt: TGTGCCAGCAGCGCCCCCATGCTGAAGGGTAGGGGGGAGACCCAGTACTTC; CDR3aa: CASSAPMLKGRGETQYF
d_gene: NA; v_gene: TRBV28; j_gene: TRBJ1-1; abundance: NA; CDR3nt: TGTGCCAGCAAAGTACAGGGAACCACTGAAGCTTTCTTT; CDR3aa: CASKVQGTTEAFF
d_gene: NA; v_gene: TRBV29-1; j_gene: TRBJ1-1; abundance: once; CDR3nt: TGCAGCGTTGTAGACACTGAAGCTTTCTTT; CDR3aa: CSVVDTEAFF
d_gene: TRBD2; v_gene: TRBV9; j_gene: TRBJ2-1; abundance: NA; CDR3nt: TGTGCCAGCAGCGTGGGGACTAGCGGGAGTCCGTCCTACAATGAGCAGTTCTTC; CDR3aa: CASSVGTSGSPSYNEQFF
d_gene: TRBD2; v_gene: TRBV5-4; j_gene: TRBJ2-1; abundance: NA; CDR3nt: TGTGCCAGCAGCTTGGCGGTGGGACTAGCGGGTTATGATGAGCAGTTCTTC; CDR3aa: CASSLAVGLAGYDEQFF
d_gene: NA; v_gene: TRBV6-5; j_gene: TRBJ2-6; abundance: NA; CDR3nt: TGTGCCAGCAGTTACTCGACATGGGCTGGGGCCAACGTCCTGACTTTC; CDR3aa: CASSYSTWAGANVLTF
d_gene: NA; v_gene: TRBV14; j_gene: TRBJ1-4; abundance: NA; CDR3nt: TGTGCCAGCAGCCAGGACAGTGTTATTAATGAAAAACTGTTTTTT; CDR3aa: CASSQDSVINEKLFF
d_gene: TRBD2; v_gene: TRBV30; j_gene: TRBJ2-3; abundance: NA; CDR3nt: TGTGCCTGGAACTTAGCGGGAGCAGTGGCAGATACGCAGTATTTT; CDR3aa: CAWNLAGAVADTQYF
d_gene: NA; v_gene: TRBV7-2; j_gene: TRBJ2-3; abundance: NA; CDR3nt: TGTGCCAGCAGCTTAGGTTACACAGATACGCAGTATTTT; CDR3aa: CASSLGYTDTQYF
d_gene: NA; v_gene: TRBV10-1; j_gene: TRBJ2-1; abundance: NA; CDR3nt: TGCGCCAGCAGCCGGGACGGGAGCTCCTACAATGAGCAGTTCTTC; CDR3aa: CASSRDGSSYNEQFF
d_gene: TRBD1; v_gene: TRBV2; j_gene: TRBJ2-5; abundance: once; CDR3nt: TGTGCCAGCAGTGTTTACAGGGGGTCCCAAGAGACCCAGTACTTC; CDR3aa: CASSVYRGSQETQYF
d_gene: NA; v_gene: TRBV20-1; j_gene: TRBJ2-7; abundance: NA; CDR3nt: TGCAGTGCTAGCGTCCCCTTGGAGCAGTACTTC; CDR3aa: CSASVPLEQYF
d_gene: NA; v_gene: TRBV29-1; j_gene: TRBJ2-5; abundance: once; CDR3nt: TGCAGCGTGGTCTCACGGGAGAACCAAGAGACCCAGTACTTC; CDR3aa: CSVVSRENQETQYF
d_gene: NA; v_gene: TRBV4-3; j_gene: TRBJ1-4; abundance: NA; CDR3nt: TGCGCCAGCAGCCAAAGATATGAACAGGGCCGTGTAGAAAAACTGTTTTTT; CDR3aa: CASSQRYEQGRVEKLFF
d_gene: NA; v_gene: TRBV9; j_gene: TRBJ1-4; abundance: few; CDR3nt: TGTGCCAGCAGCTTTCGACAGTCAACTAATGAAAAACTGTTTTTT; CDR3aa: CASSFRQSTNEKLFF
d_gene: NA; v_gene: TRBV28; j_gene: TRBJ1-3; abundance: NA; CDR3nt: TGTGCCAGCAGTCCATCTGGGCTGTCTGGAAACACCATATATTTT; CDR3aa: CASSPSGLSGNTIYF
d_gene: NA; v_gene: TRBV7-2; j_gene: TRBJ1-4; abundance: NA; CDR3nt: TGTGCCAGCAGCTTAGCGCCAGTTTTTGCAACTAATGAAAAACTGTTTTTT; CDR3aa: CASSLAPVFATNEKLFF
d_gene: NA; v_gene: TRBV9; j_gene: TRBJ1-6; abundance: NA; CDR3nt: TGTGCCAGCAGCGTAGTAGGGGATAATTCACCCCTCCACTTT; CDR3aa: CASSVVGDNSPLHF
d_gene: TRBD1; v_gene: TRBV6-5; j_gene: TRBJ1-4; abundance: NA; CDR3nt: TGTGCCAGCATAAGACAGGGCTATAATGAAAAACTGTTTTTT; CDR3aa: CASIRQGYNEKLFF
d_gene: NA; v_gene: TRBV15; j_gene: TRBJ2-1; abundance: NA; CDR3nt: TGTGCCACCAGCAGAGAAAGCTGGTTAACCTACAATGAGCAGTTCTTC; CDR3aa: CATSRESWLTYNEQFF
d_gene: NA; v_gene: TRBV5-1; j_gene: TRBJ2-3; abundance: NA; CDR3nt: TGCGCCAGCAGCTCCGACAGGCTCGAAGATACGCAGTATTTT; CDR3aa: CASSSDRLEDTQYF
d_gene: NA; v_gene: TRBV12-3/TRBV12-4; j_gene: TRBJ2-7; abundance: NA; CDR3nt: TGTGCCAGCAGTTTAAGGGGAGAGCAGTACTTC; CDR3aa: CASSLRGEQYF
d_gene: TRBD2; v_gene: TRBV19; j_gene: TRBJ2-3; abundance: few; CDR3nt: TGTGCCAGCCGGGAGGGCGGTGGCACAGATACGCAGTATTTT; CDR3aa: CASREGGGTDTQYF